This T cell receptor beta chain emerged from a study of beta chain features in type 1 diabetes. Of the isolated RNA, all was reverse transcribed, and so the sequenced material was expressed TCRB transcripts. The protocol was immunoSEQ multiplex PCR, while the TCRdb copy is restricted to in-frame clones and leaves out a portion. Of 250,000 to 350,000 clones detected, 13% to 15% appear once; the ten largest clones hold about 6.6%. Germline loops: CDR1 LGHNA, CDR2 YSLEER. V was clipped by 0 bases and J by 5 bases, with 10 bases between them. CDR3 length equals 15 residues. This clone was picked up a small number of times.

The TCR comes from a man younger than 45 in good health. Material for sequencing was central memory CD4+ T cells from blood. The V call is TRBV4-3, the J call TRBJ2-2, with D tentatively TRBD2 (6 bases). The CDR3 bases are TGCGCCAGCAGCCAAGAGGCGGGGCGGACCGGGGAGCTGTTTTTT. Translating it yields CASSQEAGRTGELFF.